The clone carrying this TCR beta chain has a count of ten or more. Its antigen is currently unknown. The data were obtained in a study of spatial heterogeneity in lung cancer. Findings and limits, study-wide: Tumors with more nonsynonymous mutations had more expanded intratumoral alpha and beta TCRs.

V lost 0 bases and J lost 2, with 14 bases in between. This CDR3 has 17 residues. The V gene's germline CDR1 is DFQATT and CDR2 SNEGSKA (reference sequence). TCRdb reprocessed the 5' RACE reads via MiXCR and lists one record per CDR3 protein. The sample shows 7,000 to 9,500 distinct CDR3 sequences, over 4.5% of them seen only once. Time point indicated: sample taken at primary tumor resection. The receptor was derived from a female donor with early-stage non-small cell lung cancer. The chain couples TRBV20-1 to TRBJ1-6; D not certain. Sample: lung tumor tissue, taken at surgery. CDR3 sequence: CSARDLAPTTYNSPLHF. The DNA of the CDR3 is TGCAGTGCTAGAGATCTGGCACCTACTACCTATAATTCACCCCTCCACTTT.